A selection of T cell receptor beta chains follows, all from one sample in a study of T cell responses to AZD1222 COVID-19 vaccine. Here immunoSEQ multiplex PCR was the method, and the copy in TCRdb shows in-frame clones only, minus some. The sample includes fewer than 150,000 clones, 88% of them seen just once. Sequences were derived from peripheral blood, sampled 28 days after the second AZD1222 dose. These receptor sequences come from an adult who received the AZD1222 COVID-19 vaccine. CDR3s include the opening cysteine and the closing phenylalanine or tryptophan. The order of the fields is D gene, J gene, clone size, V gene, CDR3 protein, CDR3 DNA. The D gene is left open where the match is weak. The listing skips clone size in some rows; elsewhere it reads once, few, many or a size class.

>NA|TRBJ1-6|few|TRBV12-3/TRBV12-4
CASSRDGPPLHF
TGTGCCAGCAGCCGAGACGGACCACCCCTCCACTTT
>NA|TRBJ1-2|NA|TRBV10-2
CASSEDRPLGGYTF
TGCGCCAGCAGTGAGGACAGGCCCCTGGGAGGCTACACCTTC
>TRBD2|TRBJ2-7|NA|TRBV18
CASSPGGGEQYF
TGTGCCAGCTCACCGGGGGGGGGCGAGCAGTACTTC
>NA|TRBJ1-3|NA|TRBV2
CASSEYVAGRNTIYF
TGTGCCAGCAGTGAATATGTGGCAGGGAGGAACACCATATATTTT
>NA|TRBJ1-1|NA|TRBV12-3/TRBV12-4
CASSLEGSEAFF
TGTGCCAGCAGTTTAGAGGGATCAGAAGCTTTCTTT
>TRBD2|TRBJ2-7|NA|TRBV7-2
CASSLTLAGASEQYF
TGTGCCAGCAGCTTAACGCTAGCGGGAGCCAGCGAGCAGTACTTC
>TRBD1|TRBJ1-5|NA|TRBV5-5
CASSYRTGRQPQHF
TGTGCCAGCAGCTACAGGACAGGTCGACAGCCCCAGCATTTT
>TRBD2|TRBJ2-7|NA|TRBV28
CASTAGGSSYEQYF
TGTGCCAGCACCGCGGGGGGGAGCTCCTACGAGCAGTACTTC
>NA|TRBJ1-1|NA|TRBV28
CASSLLNTEAFF
TGTGCCAGCAGTTTATTAAACACTGAAGCTTTCTTT
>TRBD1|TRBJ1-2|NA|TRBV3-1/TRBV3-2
CASGDRETHGYTF
TGTGCCAGCGGGGACAGGGAAACGCATGGCTACACCTTC
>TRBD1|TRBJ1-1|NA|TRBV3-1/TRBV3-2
CASRVSVDRVAFF
TGTGCCAGCAGGGTAAGCGTAGACAGGGTAGCTTTCTTT
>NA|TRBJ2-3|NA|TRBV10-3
CAISGPPGTKSSTDTQYF
TGTGCCATCAGTGGGCCCCCGGGGACGAAATCTAGCACAGATACGCAGTATTTT
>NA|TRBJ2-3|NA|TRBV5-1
CASSTTSTDTQYF
TGCGCCAGCAGCACTACTAGCACAGATACGCAGTATTTT
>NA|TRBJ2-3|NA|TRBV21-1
CASSRNFTDTQYF
TGTGCCAGCAGCAGAAACTTCACAGATACGCAGTATTTT
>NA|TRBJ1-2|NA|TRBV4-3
CASSQGLVGGYTF
TGCGCCAGCAGCCAAGGCCTAGTGGGGGGCTACACCTTC
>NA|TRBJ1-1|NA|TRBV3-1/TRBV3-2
CASSQGPTEAFF
TGTGCCAGCAGCCAAGGACCGACAGAAGCTTTCTTT
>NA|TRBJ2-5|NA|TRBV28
CASSYRSGGQTETQYF
TGTGCCAGCAGCTACCGCAGTGGAGGCCAGACAGAGACCCAGTACTTC
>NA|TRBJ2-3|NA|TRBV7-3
CASSLGPSTDTQYF
TGTGCCAGCAGCTTGGGACCATCCACAGATACGCAGTATTTT
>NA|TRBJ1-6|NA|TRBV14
CASSQAARNSPLHF
TGTGCCAGCAGCCAAGCGGCCCGAAATTCACCCCTCCACTTT
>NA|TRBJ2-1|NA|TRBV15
CATSRGGNEQFF
TGTGCCACCAGCAGAGGCGGGAATGAGCAGTTCTTC